The clone carrying this T cell receptor beta chain counts as medium-sized. What it binds is not known. This sample is part of a study of spatial heterogeneity in lung cancer. Across the study: Consistently, beta-chain sequences turned up in larger numbers than alpha-chain sequences did.

Stated time point: sample taken at primary tumor resection. The cohort: approximately 66 early-stage, untreated non-small cell lung cancer patients. Whole RNA from tumor, nontumor lung or frozen PBMC was sequenced unsorted. TCRdb reprocessed the 5' RACE reads with MiXCR, giving one entry per CDR3 protein. This sample has about 13,000 distinct CDR3 sequences, with around 3.5% found just once. Germline lookup yields CDR1 SGHTA and CDR2 FQGNSA. V dropped 5 bases and J dropped 2 bases, with 8 bases sitting between them. This CDR3 has 13 amino acids. General study findings and limits: How many expanded intratumoral alpha and beta TCRs were present tracked the tumor mutation count, which was a count of nonsynonymous mutations. Ubiquitous and regional nonsynonymous mutation counts were tracked by ubiquitous and regional expanded TCR counts, respectively.

This specimen consisted of lung tumor tissue, obtained at surgery. The sequence came from a male donor with early-stage non-small cell lung cancer. This chain uses TRBV7-2 with TRBJ2-3, with D hard to call. CDR3 DNA sequence: TGTGCCAGCAGCACGGCCCTCACAGATACGCAGTATTTT. Translating it yields CASSTALTDTQYF. The entire variable domain, with the rest obtained from reference TRBV7-2 and TRBJ2-3, is as follows: GAGVSQSPSNKVTEKGKDVELRCDPISGHTALYWYRQSLGQGLEFLIYFQGNSAPDKSGLPSDRFSAERTGGSVSTLTIQRTQQEDSAVYLCASSTALTDTQYFGPGTRLTVL.